This entry concerns a single T cell receptor (beta chain). What it binds is unknown. This CDR3 is 15 amino acids long. CDR1 and CDR2 from the germline V gene are LGHNA and YSLEER. V shed 4 bases and J 0 bases; nucleotides not matched to a gene: 4. Assay used: immunoSEQ multiplex PCR; TCRdb lists only in-frame clones, some missing. The repertoire has roughly 58,000 clones, more than 70% of them found once; the top ten carry roughly a fifth. This specimen belongs to a study of T cell responses to AZD1222 COVID-19 vaccine. Notes on the study in general: Donors in the cohort were predominantly white British and more often female, and clonal diversity was possibly underestimated. Nearly half of spike-specific TCRs reportedly target variant regions that are unmutated in the B.1.351 and B.1.1.7 variants.

The V and J genes are TRBV4-3 and TRBJ1-1; 8 bases fit TRBD1. This receptor was identified in an adult in good health. Sequences were derived from peripheral blood, sampled on day 0 of MenACWY control vaccination. The CDR3 is CASSLDRGMNTEAFF. CDR3 bases: TGCGCCAGCAGCCTAGACAGGGGAATGAACACTGAAGCTTTCTTT.